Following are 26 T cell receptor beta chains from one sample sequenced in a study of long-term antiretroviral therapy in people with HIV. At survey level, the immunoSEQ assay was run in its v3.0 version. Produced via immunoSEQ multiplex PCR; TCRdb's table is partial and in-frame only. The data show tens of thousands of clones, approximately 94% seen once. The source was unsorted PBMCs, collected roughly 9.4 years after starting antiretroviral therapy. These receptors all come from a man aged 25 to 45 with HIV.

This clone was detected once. The CDR3 DNA reads as TGTAAAGTCATCCAGGTTACAACTAATGAAAAACTGTTTTTT. This sequence encodes CKVIQVTTNEKLFF. The chain links TRBV19 to TRBJ1-4; no clear D gene. Germline V gene lookup returns CDR1 LNHDA and CDR2 SQIVND (reference sequence). This CDR3 is 14 amino acids long.

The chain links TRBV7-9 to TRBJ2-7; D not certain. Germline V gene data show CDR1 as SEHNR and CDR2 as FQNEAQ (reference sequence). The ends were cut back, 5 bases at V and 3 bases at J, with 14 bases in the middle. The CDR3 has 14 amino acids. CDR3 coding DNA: TGTGCCAGCAGCCCCATTCCTACGGACTACGAGCAGTACTTC. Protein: CASSPIPTDYEQYF.

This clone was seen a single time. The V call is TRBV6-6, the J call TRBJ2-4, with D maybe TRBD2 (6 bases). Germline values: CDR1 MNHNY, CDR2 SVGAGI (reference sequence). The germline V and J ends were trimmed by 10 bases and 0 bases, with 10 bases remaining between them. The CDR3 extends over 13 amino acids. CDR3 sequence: CATGVEAKNIQYF. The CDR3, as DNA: TGTGCCACGGGGGTCGAAGCCAAAAACATTCAGTACTTC.

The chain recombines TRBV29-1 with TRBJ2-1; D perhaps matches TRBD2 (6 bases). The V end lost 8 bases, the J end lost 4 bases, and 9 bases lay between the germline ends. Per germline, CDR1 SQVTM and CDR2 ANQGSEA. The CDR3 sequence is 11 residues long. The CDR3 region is CSLGGYNEQFF. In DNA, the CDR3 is TGCAGCTTGGGGGGTTACAATGAGCAGTTCTTC.

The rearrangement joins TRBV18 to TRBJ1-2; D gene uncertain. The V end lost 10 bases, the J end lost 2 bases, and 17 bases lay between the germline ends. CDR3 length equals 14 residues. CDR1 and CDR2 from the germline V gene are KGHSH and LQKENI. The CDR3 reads CANAMPLKNYGYTF. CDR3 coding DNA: TGTGCCAACGCAATGCCCTTGAAAAACTATGGCTACACCTTC.

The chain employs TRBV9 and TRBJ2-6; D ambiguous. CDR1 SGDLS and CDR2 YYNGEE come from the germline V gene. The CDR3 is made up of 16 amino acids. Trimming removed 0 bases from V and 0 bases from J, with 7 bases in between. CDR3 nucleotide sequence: TGTGCCAGCAGCGTAGACGAGAGCTCTGGGGCCAACGTCCTGACTTTC. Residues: CASSVDESSGANVLTF.

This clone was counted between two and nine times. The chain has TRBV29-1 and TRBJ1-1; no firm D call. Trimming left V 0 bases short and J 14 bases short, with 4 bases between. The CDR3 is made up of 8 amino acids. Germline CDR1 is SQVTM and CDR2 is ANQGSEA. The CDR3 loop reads CSVEDGFF. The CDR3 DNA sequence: TGCAGCGTTGAAGACGGGTTCTTT. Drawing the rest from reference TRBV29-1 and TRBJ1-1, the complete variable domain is SAVISQKPSRDICQRGTSLTIQCQVDSQVTMMFWYRQQPGQSLTLIATANQGSEATYESGFVIDKFPISRPNLTFSTLTVSNMSPEDSSIYLCSVEDGFFGQGTRLTVV.

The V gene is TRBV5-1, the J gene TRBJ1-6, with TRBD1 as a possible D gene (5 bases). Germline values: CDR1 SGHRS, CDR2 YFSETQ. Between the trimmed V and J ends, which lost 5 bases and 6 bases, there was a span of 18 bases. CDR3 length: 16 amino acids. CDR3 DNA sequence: TGCGCCAGCAGTCGGGATGGGGGTAAAGGTAATTCACCCCTCCACTTT. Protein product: CASSRDGGKGNSPLHF.

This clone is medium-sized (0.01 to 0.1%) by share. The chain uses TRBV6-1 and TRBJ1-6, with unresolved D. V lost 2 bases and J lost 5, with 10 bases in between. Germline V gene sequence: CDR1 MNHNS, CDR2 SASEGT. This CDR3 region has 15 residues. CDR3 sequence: CASSEQSGDNSPLHF. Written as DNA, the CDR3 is TGTGCCAGCAGTGAACAGTCAGGCGATAATTCACCCCTCCACTTT.

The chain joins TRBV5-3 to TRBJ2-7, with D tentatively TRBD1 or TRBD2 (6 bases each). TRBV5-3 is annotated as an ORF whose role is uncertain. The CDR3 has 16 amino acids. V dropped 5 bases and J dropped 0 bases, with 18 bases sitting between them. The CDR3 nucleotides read TGTGCCAGAAGTCGGGGGCAGGCAGGGCCCTCCTACGAGCAGTACTTC. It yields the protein CARSRGQAGPSYEQYF.

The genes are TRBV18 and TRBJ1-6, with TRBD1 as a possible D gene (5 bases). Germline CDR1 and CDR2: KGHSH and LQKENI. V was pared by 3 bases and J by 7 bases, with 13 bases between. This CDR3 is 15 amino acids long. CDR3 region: CASSPRQSTNSPLHF. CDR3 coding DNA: TGTGCCAGCTCACCCCGACAGAGCACCAATTCACCCCTCCACTTT.

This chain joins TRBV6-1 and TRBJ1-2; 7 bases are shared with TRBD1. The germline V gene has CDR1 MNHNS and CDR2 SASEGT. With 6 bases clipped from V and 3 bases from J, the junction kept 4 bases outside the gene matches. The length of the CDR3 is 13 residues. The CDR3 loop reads CASSRGTDYGYTF. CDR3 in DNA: TGTGCCAGCAGCCGAGGGACAGACTATGGCTACACCTTC.

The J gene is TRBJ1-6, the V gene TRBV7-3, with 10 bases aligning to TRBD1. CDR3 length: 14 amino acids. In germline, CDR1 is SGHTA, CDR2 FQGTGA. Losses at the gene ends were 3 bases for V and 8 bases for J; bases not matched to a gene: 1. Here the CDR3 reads CASSLGQGHSPLHF. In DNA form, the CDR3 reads TGTGCCAGCAGCTTGGGACAGGGGCATTCACCCCTCCACTTT. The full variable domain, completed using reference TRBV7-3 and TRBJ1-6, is GAGVSQTPSNKVTEKGKYVELRCDPISGHTALYWYRQSLGQGPEFLIYFQGTGAADDSGLPNDRFFAVRPEGSVSTLKIQRTERGDSAVYLCASSLGQGHSPLHFGNGTRLTVT.

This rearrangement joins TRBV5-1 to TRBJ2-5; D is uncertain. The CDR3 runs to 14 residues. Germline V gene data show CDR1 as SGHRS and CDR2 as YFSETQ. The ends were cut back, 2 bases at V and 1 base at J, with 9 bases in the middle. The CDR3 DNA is TGCGCCAGCAGCTTCCGCGGCCTCCAAGAGACCCAGTACTTC. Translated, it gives CASSFRGLQETQYF.

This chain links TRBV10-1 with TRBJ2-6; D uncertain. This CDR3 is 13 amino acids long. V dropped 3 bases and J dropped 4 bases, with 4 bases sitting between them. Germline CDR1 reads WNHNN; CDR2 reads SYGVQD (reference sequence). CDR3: CASSELGANVLTF. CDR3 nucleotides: TGCGCCAGCAGTGAATTGGGGGCCAACGTCCTGACTTTC.

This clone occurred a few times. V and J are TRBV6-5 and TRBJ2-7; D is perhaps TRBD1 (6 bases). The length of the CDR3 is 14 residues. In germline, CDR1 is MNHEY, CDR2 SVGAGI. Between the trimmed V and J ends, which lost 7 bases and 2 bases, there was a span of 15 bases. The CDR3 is CASKISGDAYEQYV. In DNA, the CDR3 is TGTGCCAGCAAAATATCAGGGGATGCCTACGAGCAGTACGTC.

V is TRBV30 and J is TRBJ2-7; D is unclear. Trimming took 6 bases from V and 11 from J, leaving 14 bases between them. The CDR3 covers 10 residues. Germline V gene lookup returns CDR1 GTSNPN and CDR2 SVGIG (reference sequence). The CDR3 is CACWTGDEYF. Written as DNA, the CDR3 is TGTGCCTGTTGGACCGGCGATGAGTACTTC.

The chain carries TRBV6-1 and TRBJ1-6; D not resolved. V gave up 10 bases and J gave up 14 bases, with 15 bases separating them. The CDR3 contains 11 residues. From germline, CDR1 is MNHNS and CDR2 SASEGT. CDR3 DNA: TGTGCCACCCGACCGCCCGGGACCCTCCACTTT. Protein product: CATRPPGTLHF.

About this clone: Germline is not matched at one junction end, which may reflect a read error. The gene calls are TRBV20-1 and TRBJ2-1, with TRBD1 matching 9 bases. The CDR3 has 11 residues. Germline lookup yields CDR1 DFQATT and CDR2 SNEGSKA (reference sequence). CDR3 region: CSARGGTGWLF. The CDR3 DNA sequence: TGCAGTGCTAGAGGAGGGACAGGGTGGCTCTTC.

CDR3 in DNA: TGTGCCAGCAGTTTGGTAAGCAATCAGCCCCAGCATTTT. Translation gives CASSLVSNQPQHF. V usage is TRBV27 and J usage is TRBJ1-5; the D is unclear. The germline CDR1 and CDR2 sequences are MNHEY and SMNVEV (reference sequence). Trimming stripped 3 bases from V and 1 base from J, with 4 bases between. This CDR3 has 13 amino acids.

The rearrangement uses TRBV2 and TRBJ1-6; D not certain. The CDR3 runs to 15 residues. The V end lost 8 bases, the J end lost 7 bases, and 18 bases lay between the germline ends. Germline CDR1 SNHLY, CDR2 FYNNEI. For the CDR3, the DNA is TGTGCCAGCCGCCTTCAATCAGGATGGAATTCACCCCTCCACTTT. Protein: CASRLQSGWNSPLHF.

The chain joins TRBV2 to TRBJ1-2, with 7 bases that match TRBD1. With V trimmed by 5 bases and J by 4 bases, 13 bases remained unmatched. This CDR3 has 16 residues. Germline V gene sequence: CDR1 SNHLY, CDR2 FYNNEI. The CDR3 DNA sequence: TGTGCCAGCAGTCTAGGGGGCAGGGGATCGTCCTATGGCTACACCTTC. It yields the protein CASSLGGRGSSYGYTF.

CDR3 bases: TGTGCCAGCAGTGAATCTGGGCAAGAGACCCAGTACTTC. It codes for CASSESGQETQYF. The chain combines TRBV25-1 with TRBJ2-5, with D hard to call. This CDR3 is built from 13 residues. Deletions cut 1 base from V and 2 bases from J, with 5 bases between. In germline, CDR1 is MGHDK, CDR2 SYGVNS.

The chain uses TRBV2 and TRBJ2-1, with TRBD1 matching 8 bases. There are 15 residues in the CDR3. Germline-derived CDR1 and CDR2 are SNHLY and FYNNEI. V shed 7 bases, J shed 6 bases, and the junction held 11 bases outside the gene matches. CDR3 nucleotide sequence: TGTGCCAGCAATACTGGACAGGGATTTCCCAATGAGCAGTTCTTC. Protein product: CASNTGQGFPNEQFF.

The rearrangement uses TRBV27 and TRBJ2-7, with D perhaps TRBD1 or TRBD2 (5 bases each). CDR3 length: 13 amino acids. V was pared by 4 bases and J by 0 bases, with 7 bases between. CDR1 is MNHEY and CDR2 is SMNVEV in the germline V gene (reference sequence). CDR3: CASSWGTSYEQYF. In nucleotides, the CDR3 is TGTGCCAGCAGTTGGGGGACCTCCTACGAGCAGTACTTC.

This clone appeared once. In nucleotides, the CDR3 is TGTGCCAGCAGCTCCGACAGGGGGAACACCGGGGAGCTGTTTTTT. Translating it yields CASSSDRGNTGELFF. The chain employs TRBV7-3 and TRBJ2-2; 8 bases map to TRBD1. J lost 1 base, V lost 4 bases, and 2 bases had no gene match. Germline V CDR1 and CDR2: SGHTA, FQGTGA. This CDR3 has 15 residues.